These 10 T cell receptor beta chains were sequenced from one sample in a study of blood T cells in healthy people across ages. It was with a sample-barcoded 5' primer and a J-beta primer mix that a second PCR of about 7 to 12 cycles was run. In TCRdb, the 5' RACE reads were re-called with MiXCR into one record per CDR3 protein. The sample includes some 1,800,000 distinct CDR3 sequences, roughly two fifths seen only once; the top ten take approximately 22%. Sequencing input: blood. The receptor set was obtained from a human donor in good health.

The chain combines TRBV12-3 or TRBV12-4 with TRBJ1-2; tentative D call: TRBD1 (5 bases). This CDR3 is built from 14 residues. V was shortened by 0 bases and J by 3 bases, with 8 bases between the two germline ends. The CDR3 DNA reads as TGTGCCAGCAGTTTAGCGCTAGGGGACTATGGCTACACCTTC. This codes for CASSLALGDYGYTF.

This chain connects TRBV28 to TRBJ2-7, with TRBD2 identical over 8 bases. Per germline, CDR1 MDHEN and CDR2 SYDVKM. The CDR3 totals 16 residues. V was pared by 7 bases and J by 1 base, with 12 bases of the junction left unmatched. The CDR3 DNA is TGTGCCAGCACCTGGGGACTAGAGAACATTTCCTACGAGCAGTACTTC. Residues: CASTWGLENISYEQYF.

The rearrangement uses TRBV28 and TRBJ2-7; weak D call: TRBD1 (6 bases). There are 14 residues in the CDR3. Germline loops: CDR1 MDHEN, CDR2 SYDVKM. V was pared by 4 bases and J by 5 bases, with 15 bases between. The CDR3 region is CASSSPGDTHEQYF. Here the CDR3 DNA reads TGTGCCAGCAGTTCCCCAGGGGACACCCACGAGCAGTACTTC.

The chain employs TRBV9 and TRBJ2-1, with a tentative D call TRBD1 (5 bases). Trimming cost V 4 bases and J 1 base, with 9 bases left between them. CDR1 and CDR2 from the germline V gene are SGDLS and YYNGEE. The CDR3 has 14 amino acids. The CDR3 DNA follows: TGTGCCAGCAGCATAGGGGCTTCCTACAATGAGCAGTTCTTC. Protein sequence: CASSIGASYNEQFF.

This clonotype was recorded at least ten times. The rearrangement uses TRBV18 and TRBJ2-5, with D possibly TRBD2 on 5 matching bases. This CDR3 region has 14 residues. The V end lost 1 base, the J end lost 1 base, and 7 bases lay between the germline ends. Looked up from germline, CDR1 is KGHSH and CDR2 is LQKENI. The CDR3 loop reads CASSPRGVQETQYF. CDR3 nucleotide sequence: TGTGCCAGCTCACCACGGGGAGTCCAAGAGACCCAGTACTTC.

This clonotype was seen many times. This chain joins TRBV5-1 and TRBJ1-1, with D unresolved. The CDR3 is 12 amino acids. Trimming took off 0 bases at V and 8 bases at J, with 8 bases between the two ends. The V gene's germline CDR1 is SGHRS and CDR2 YFSETQ. The CDR3 spells CASSLVGREAFF. For the CDR3, the DNA is TGCGCCAGCAGCTTGGTCGGCAGAGAAGCTTTCTTT.

V and J are TRBV6-2 or TRBV6-3 and TRBJ1-1; D gene unclear. Between the trimmed V and J ends, which lost 0 bases and 1 base, there was a span of 6 bases. The CDR3 length is 14 residues. The V gene's germline CDR1 is MNHEY and CDR2 SVGEGT. CDR3 loop: CASSYSQANTEAFF. CDR3 bases: TGTGCCAGCAGTTACTCGCAGGCGAACACTGAAGCTTTCTTT.

This clonotype was observed a few times. The chain recombines TRBV5-1 with TRBJ2-6; no firm D call. Trimming took 5 bases from V and 1 from J, leaving 7 bases between them. There are 14 residues in the CDR3. Looked up from germline, CDR1 is SGHRS and CDR2 is YFSETQ. CDR3 amino acids: CASRNGSGANVLTF. The CDR3 DNA follows: TGCGCCAGCAGGAATGGATCTGGGGCCAACGTCCTGACTTTC.

The J gene is TRBJ2-3, the V gene TRBV21-1; the D call of TRBD2 is as the table states it, not checked on the DNA. TRBV21-1 is marked as a pseudogene. The CDR3 is 21 residues long. The CDR3 loop is CASSKGGHFKVAGQRTDMQYF. CDR3 DNA: TGTGCCAGCAGCAAAGGAGGACACTTCAAGGTAGCGGGGCAACGCACAGATATGCAGTATTTT.

The genes are TRBV11-2 and TRBJ1-2, with D perhaps matching TRBD1 (5 bases). V lost 0 bases to trimming and J lost 5 bases, with 19 bases between them. The CDR3 is made up of 17 amino acids. From germline, CDR1 is SGHAT and CDR2 FQNNGV. The DNA for the CDR3 is TGTGCCAGCAGCTTAGATAACCCTACGACAGAGTTGTATGGCTACACCTTC. Translating gives CASSLDNPTTELYGYTF.